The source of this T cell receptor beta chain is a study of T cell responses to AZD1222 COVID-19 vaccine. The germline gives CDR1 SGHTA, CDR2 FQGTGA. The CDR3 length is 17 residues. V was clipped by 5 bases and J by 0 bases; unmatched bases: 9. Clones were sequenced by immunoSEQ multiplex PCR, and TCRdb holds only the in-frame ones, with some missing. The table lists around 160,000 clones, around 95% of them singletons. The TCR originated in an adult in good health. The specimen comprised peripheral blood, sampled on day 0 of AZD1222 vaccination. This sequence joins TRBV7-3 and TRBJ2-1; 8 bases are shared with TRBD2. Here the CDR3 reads CASSPDSGASSYNEQFF. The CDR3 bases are TGTGCCAGCAGCCCAGATAGCGGGGCGAGCTCCTACAATGAGCAGTTCTTC.